The 26 T cell receptor beta chains reported below all come from one sample, sequenced in a study of T cells in Graves' hyperthyroidism and ophthalmopathy. The source material, RNA transcripts, was used to amplify TCR beta CDR3 regions. The TCR CDR3 was amplified in a first-round RT-PCR using the HTBI primer set. TCRdb re-called the multiplex PCR reads with MiXCR, one entry per CDR3 protein. The table shows about 560,000 distinct CDR3 sequences, with around a sixth occurring only once. Sequenced input: blood. These TCRs come from a woman aged 25-40 years with Graves' hyperthyroidism.

This clonotype was recorded at least ten times. The rearrangement uses TRBV5-1 and TRBJ2-7; TRBD2 might be the D (6 bases). The ends were cut back, 5 bases at V and 3 bases at J, with 12 bases in the middle. CDR3 length: 13 residues. Germline values: CDR1 SGHRS, CDR2 YFSETQ. CDR3 residues: CASSSGEYYEQYF. For the CDR3, the DNA is TGCGCCAGCAGTAGCGGAGAATACTACGAGCAGTACTTC.

J is TRBJ2-7 and V is TRBV19; TRBD2 matches at 9 bases. The CDR3 consists of 13 residues. Germline values: CDR1 LNHDA, CDR2 SQIVND (reference sequence). Losses at the gene ends were 7 bases for V and 6 bases for J; bases not matched to a gene: 7. CDR3 amino acids: CASTVAGVGEQYF. CDR3 coding DNA: TGTGCCAGTACCGTAGCGGGAGTTGGCGAGCAGTACTTC.

This clonotype was found a few times. A read error may account for a junction end that differs from germline. V is TRBV6-2 or TRBV6-3 and J is TRBJ2-6, with TRBD1 matching over 7 bases. Germline V CDR1 and CDR2: MNHEY, SVGEGT. The CDR3 spans 16 residues. CDR3: CASSRDSHSGANVLTF. The CDR3 DNA is TGTGCCAGCAGCCGGGACAGCCACTCTGGGGCCAACGTCCTAACTTTC.

This clonotype was recorded many times. The V and J genes are TRBV20-1 and TRBJ2-7, with unresolved D. The CDR3 is made up of 11 amino acids. Trimming left V 4 bases short and J 2 bases short, with 6 bases between. CDR1 and CDR2 from the germline V gene are DFQATT and SNEGSKA (reference sequence). The CDR3 region is CSATGTYEQYF. The CDR3 region has the DNA TGCAGTGCTACTGGAACCTACGAGCAGTACTTC.

The V gene is TRBV4-1, the J gene TRBJ2-7; TRBD2 aligns across 11 bases. This CDR3 region has 18 residues. The junction had 8 bases not matched to a gene; V was cut back by 1 base and J by 0 bases. The germline V gene has CDR1 MGHRA and CDR2 YSYEKL. The CDR3 reads CASSQGLAGHHLSYEQYF. The CDR3 DNA follows: TGCGCCAGCAGCCAAGGACTAGCGGGGCACCACCTCTCCTACGAGCAGTACTTC.

The chain employs TRBV25-1 and TRBJ1-1, with no clear D. The CDR3 is 15 residues long. CDR1 and CDR2 (germline): MGHDK, SYGVNS. The V gene lost 2 bases and the J gene lost 1 base, with 11 bases spanning the gap. The CDR3 protein is CASSEGSKGNTEAFF. The CDR3 DNA is TGTGCCAGCAGTGAAGGTTCGAAGGGGAACACTGAAGCTTTCTTT.

This clonotype was recorded a few times. The rearrangement links TRBV6-2 or TRBV6-3 to TRBJ1-2; D not certain. Trimming removed 10 bases from V and 3 bases from J, with 15 bases in between. The germline gives CDR1 MNHEY, CDR2 SVGEGT. CDR3 length equals 13 residues. CDR3 DNA: TGTGCCACCCGAAGTTATTTGGACTATGGCTACACCTTC. The encoded protein is CATRSYLDYGYTF.

The chain employs TRBV14 and TRBJ1-6, with D possibly TRBD1 on 6 matching bases. The germline V gene has CDR1 SGHDN and CDR2 FVKESK. This CDR3 is 13 amino acids long. The V end lost 6 bases, the J end lost 8 bases, and 11 bases lay between the germline ends. The CDR3 loop reads CASSQQGYSPLHF. The CDR3 DNA reads TGTGCCAGCAGTCAACAGGGTTATTCACCCCTCCACTTT.

V gene TRBV14 combines with J gene TRBJ2-5; D gene ambiguous. V shed 0 bases and J shed 1 base, with 9 bases lying between them. The CDR3 is 15 residues long. The germline V gene encodes CDR1 SGHDN and CDR2 FVKESK. CDR3 protein: CASSQDITAQETQYF. As DNA, the CDR3 is TGTGCCAGCAGCCAAGATATAACAGCCCAAGAGACCCAGTACTTC.

At least ten counts were recorded for this clonotype. The chain uses TRBV5-1 and TRBJ2-3; D gene uncertain. V was cut by 3 bases and J by 0 bases, with 11 bases left in between. The CDR3 totals 15 residues. The germline gives CDR1 SGHRS, CDR2 YFSETQ. The DNA for the CDR3 is TGCGCCAGCAGCTCCTTGGACGGTAGCACAGATACGCAGTATTTT. It yields the protein CASSSLDGSTDTQYF.

This clonotype appeared many times. The rearrangement joins TRBV29-1 to TRBJ1-2; D ambiguous. Germline V lookup: CDR1 SQVTM, CDR2 ANQGSEA. This CDR3 has 11 residues. V was shortened by 7 bases and J by 0 bases, with 6 bases between the two germline ends. CDR3 nucleotide sequence: TGCAGCGCAAGGGCTAACTATGGCTACACCTTC. The encoded protein is CSARANYGYTF.

The gene calls are TRBV4-1 and TRBJ2-1; TRBD2 is a possible D gene (6 bases). Germline CDR1 MGHRA, CDR2 YSYEKL. The CDR3 runs to 17 residues. Trimming removed 1 base at V and 0 bases at J, with 13 bases between. CDR3 loop: CASSQGASESSYNEQFF. The CDR3, as DNA: TGCGCCAGCAGCCAAGGGGCTAGCGAGAGCTCCTACAATGAGCAGTTCTTC.

This clonotype was seen repeatedly, ten times or more. The chain carries TRBV29-1 and TRBJ1-2, with 11 bases matching TRBD1. V dropped 5 bases and J dropped 8; count of bases not matched to a gene: 10. The CDR3 runs 14 residues. CDR1 and CDR2 (germline): SQVTM, ANQGSEA. CDR3 sequence reads: CSVSWTGGAEGYTF. The CDR3 nucleotides are TGCAGCGTTAGCTGGACAGGGGGCGCGGAGGGCTACACCTTC.

This clonotype was seen only a few times. The DNA is omitted, as the CDR3 cannot be located on it reliably, and the CDR3 follows TCRdb's listing. The rearrangement joins TRBV29-1 to TRBJ1-2; the D call TRBD1 from the table was never checked on the DNA. The length of the CDR3 is 13 amino acids, counting both ends. Germline CDR1 reads SQVTM; CDR2 reads ANQGSEA. The CDR3 protein is CSVGTGSNYGYAF.

This clonotype was detected many times. The chain combines TRBV20-1 with TRBJ2-1; tentatively, D is TRBD2 (6 bases). Germline V CDR1 and CDR2: DFQATT, SNEGSKA (reference sequence). This CDR3 spans 15 amino acids. With 3 bases removed from V and 8 bases from J, the gap between germline ends came to 20 bases. The CDR3 DNA follows: TGCAGTGCTAGGAACCCCGGGACTCCGACGGATGAGCAGTTCTTC. Amino acid sequence: CSARNPGTPTDEQFF.

This clonotype came up many times. The chain has TRBV20-1 and TRBJ2-7, with TRBD1 identical over 7 bases. The CDR3 spans 14 residues. Per the germline V gene, CDR1 is DFQATT and CDR2 is SNEGSKA (reference sequence). V was pared by 2 bases and J by 1 base, with 5 bases of the junction left unmatched. This CDR3 reads CSARYWGQSYEQYF. CDR3 DNA sequence: TGCAGTGCTAGATATTGGGGACAGTCCTACGAGCAGTACTTC.

This clonotype was seen repeatedly, ten times or more. The chain couples TRBV28 to TRBJ2-2; the D gene is possibly TRBD2 (6 bases). Germline lookup yields CDR1 MDHEN and CDR2 SYDVKM. The V end was cut by 2 bases, the J end by 8 bases, with 9 bases between. The CDR3 is made up of 13 amino acids. The CDR3 nucleotides are TGTGCCAGCAGTTTAGGGCGGGAAGGGGAGCTGTTTTTT. Its translation is CASSLGREGELFF. The full variable domain, rest sourced from reference TRBV28 and TRBJ2-2, is DVKVTQSSRYLVKRTGEKVFLECVQDMDHENMFWYRQDPGLGLRLIYFSYDVKMKEKGDIPEGYSVSREKKERFSLILESASTNQTSMYLCASSLGREGELFFGEGSRLTVL.

This clonotype was picked up many times. V usage is TRBV6-2 or TRBV6-3 and J usage is TRBJ2-3; 10 nucleotides agree with TRBD2. This CDR3 comprises 16 residues. The ends lost 2 bases at V and 5 bases at J; junction bases unmatched: 7. CDR1 MNHEY and CDR2 SVGEGT come from the germline V gene. CDR3 region: CASSYGGLARRDTQYF. The CDR3 region has the DNA TGTGCCAGCAGTTACGGGGGACTAGCGAGGAGAGATACGCAGTATTTT.

This clonotype appeared a few times. The chain has TRBV15 and TRBJ2-1, with 8 bases matching TRBD2. Unmatched junction bases numbered 8, after V lost 0 bases and J lost 4 bases. The CDR3 extends over 17 amino acids. In germline, CDR1 is LNHNV, CDR2 YYDKDF (reference sequence). The CDR3 nucleotides are TGTGCCACCAGCAGAGATCCAGCGGGAGTGTTATACAATGAGCAGTTCTTC. Translation gives CATSRDPAGVLYNEQFF.

This clonotype was seen repeatedly, ten times or more. V gene TRBV5-6 combines with J gene TRBJ2-7; no clear D gene. Deletions cut 1 base from V and 6 bases from J, with 17 bases between. Germline lookup yields CDR1 SGHDT and CDR2 YYEEEE. The CDR3 runs to 15 residues. The CDR3 DNA follows: TGTGCCAGCAGCTTGAAGTATATAGGCCCTATCGAGCAGTACTTC. It encodes CASSLKYIGPIEQYF.

This clonotype was detected ten times or more. The rearrangement uses TRBV9 and TRBJ1-2; D might be TRBD1 (5 bases). The germline gives CDR1 SGDLS, CDR2 YYNGEE. V lost 5 bases and J 4 bases, leaving 9 bases between the germline ends. There are 12 residues in the CDR3. The CDR3 is CASSVGGYGYTF. The DNA of the CDR3 is TGTGCCAGCAGTGTCGGGGGCTATGGCTACACCTTC.

A word on this clonotype: A clone one base away is much larger, so this may be a read error. The CDR3 DNA follows: TGTGCCAGCAGCCAGCGGGGACATCGTGACTATGGCTACACCTTC. Translated: CASSQRGHRDYGYTF. V is TRBV3-1 and J is TRBJ1-2, with D perhaps TRBD1 (6 bases). V was shortened by 3 bases and J by 3 bases, with 14 bases between the two germline ends. CDR3 length: 15 amino acids. Germline CDR1 is LGHDT and CDR2 is YNNKEL (reference sequence).

There are many counts of this clonotype. The genes are TRBV20-1 and TRBJ2-3, with 12 nucleotides matching TRBD2. The germline V gene has CDR1 DFQATT and CDR2 SNEGSKA (reference sequence). The CDR3 spans 15 residues. The V and J ends lost 4 bases and 3 bases, in that order; junction bases with no gene match: 5. CDR3 sequence (DNA): TGCAGTGCTAAGAGGACTAGCGGGAATACAGATACGCAGTATTTT. It specifies CSAKRTSGNTDTQYF.

This clonotype has only a few counts. V gene TRBV27 combines with J gene TRBJ2-2, with 12 bases identical to TRBD2. In germline, CDR1 is MNHEY, CDR2 SMNVEV (reference sequence). Germline trimming cut 5 bases from V and 7 bases from J; bases unmatched to any gene: 8. The CDR3 spans 16 residues. CDR3 DNA: TGTGCCAGCAGTCCACGGACTAGCGGGAAGGTCGGGGAGCTGTTTTTT. It is translated as CASSPRTSGKVGELFF.

As to this clonotype: A much bigger clone sits one base away, suggesting this may be a read error. The V call is TRBV28, the J call TRBJ2-3; either TRBD1 or TRBD2 may supply D (5 bases each). The CDR3 sequence is 14 residues long. The V end lost 6 bases, the J end lost 4 bases, and 14 bases lay between the germline ends. Germline CDR1 and CDR2: MDHEN and SYDVKM. CDR3 coding DNA: TGTGCCAGCAGCAATCCAGGGAGATCAGATACGCAGTATTTT. Translating it yields CASSNPGRSDTQYF.

Note on this clonotype: A read error is possible here, since a much larger clone lies one base away. The rearrangement links TRBV6-9 to TRBJ1-5; the D gene is possibly TRBD1 (6 bases). The CDR3 consists of 14 residues. Germline V gene lookup returns CDR1 MNHGY and CDR2 SVAAGI. V shed 3 bases and J shed 3 bases, with 9 bases lying between them. Written as DNA, the CDR3 is TGTGCCAGCAGTTACGGACAGTTCAATCAGCCCCAGCATTTT. Protein sequence: CASSYGQFNQPQHF.